The 27 T cell receptor beta chains below were found in one sample sequenced in a study of blood T cell repertoires in COVID-19. Clones were read by immunoSEQ multiplex PCR, and TCRdb kept only the in-frame ones, dropping some. The sample lists nearly 110,000 clones; 80% were seen once. The material sequenced was peripheral blood. All receptors derive from a man aged 70 or older with acute or convalescent COVID-19.

The gene calls are TRBV5-1 and TRBJ1-1; 11 positions agree with TRBD1. This CDR3 is built from 15 residues. With 4 bases clipped from V and 6 bases from J, the junction kept 8 bases outside the gene matches. Germline assignment: CDR1 SGHRS and CDR2 YFSETQ. The CDR3, as DNA: TGCGCCAGCAGCGAAGGACAGGGGGCATTATCTGAAGCTTTCTTT. Amino acid sequence: CASSEGQGALSEAFF.

As DNA, the CDR3 is TGTGCCAGCAGCTTAGTTTCCGCCACAGGGAGAGGGGCCAAAAACATTCAGTACTTC. Encoded protein: CASSLVSATGRGAKNIQYF. The rearrangement uses TRBV7-8 and TRBJ2-4; possibly TRBD1 for D (6 bases). From germline, CDR1 is SGHVS and CDR2 FQNEAQ. The CDR3 totals 19 residues. V was shortened by 1 base and J by 1 base, with 20 bases between the two germline ends.

This rearrangement joins TRBV19 to TRBJ1-6, with D hard to call. This CDR3 has 12 residues. The V end lost 5 bases, the J end lost 7 bases, and 6 bases lay between the germline ends. The germline CDR1 and CDR2 sequences are LNHDA and SQIVND (reference sequence). CDR3: CASSQRNSPLHF. In DNA form, the CDR3 reads TGTGCCAGTAGTCAGCGGAATTCACCCCTCCACTTT. The full variable domain, rest sourced from reference TRBV19 and TRBJ1-6, is DGGITQSPKYLFRKEGQNVTLSCEQNLNHDAMYWYRQDPGQGLRLIYYSQIVNDFQKGDIAEGYSVSREKKESFPLTVTSAQKNPTAFYLCASSQRNSPLHFGNGTRLTVT.

The CDR3 coding sequence is TGTGCCAGCAGCTTCAACACAGATACGCAGTATTTT. Its protein product is CASSFNTDTQYF. J is TRBJ2-3 and V is TRBV5-5, with D unresolved. The length of the CDR3 is 12 residues. Germline CDR1 SGHKS, CDR2 YYEKEE (reference sequence). Trimming removed 2 bases at V and 2 bases at J, with 3 bases between. The complete variable domain, with remaining parts taken from reference TRBV5-5 and TRBJ2-3, reads DAGVTQSPTHLIKTRGQQVTLRCSPISGHKSVSWYQQVLGQGPQFIFQYYEKEERGRGNFPDRFSARQFPNYSSELNVNALLLGDSALYLCASSFNTDTQYFGPGTRLTVL.

This sequence joins TRBV7-6 and TRBJ2-1; TRBD2 matches 7 bases. V dropped 1 base and J dropped 3; count of bases not matched to a gene: 6. The CDR3 spans 16 residues. Germline values: CDR1 SGHVS, CDR2 FNYEAQ. The CDR3 region is CASSLDKAGDYNEQFF. CDR3 in DNA: TGTGCCAGCAGCTTAGACAAGGCGGGGGACTACAATGAGCAGTTCTTC. The variable domain in full, completed from reference TRBV7-6 and TRBJ2-1, reads GAGVSQSPRYKVTKRGQDVALRCDPISGHVSLYWYRQALGQGPEFLTYFNYEAQQDKSGLPNDRFSAERPEGSISTLTIQRTEQRDSAMYRCASSLDKAGDYNEQFFGPGTRLTVL.

The genes are TRBV7-2 and TRBJ2-3; possible D gene TRBD2, 6 bases. There are 15 residues in the CDR3. The germline V gene encodes CDR1 SGHTA and CDR2 FQGNSA. V lost 2 bases and J 1 base, leaving 10 bases between the germline ends. The CDR3 DNA reads TGTGCCAGCAGCTTATTGGTAGCGGGCACAGATACGCAGTATTTT. Translation: CASSLLVAGTDTQYF.

The chain carries TRBV29-1 and TRBJ2-5; the D is unclear. This CDR3 has 12 amino acids. CDR1 and CDR2 from the germline V gene are SQVTM and ANQGSEA. The V and J ends lost 4 bases and 2 bases respectively, with 8 bases between them. CDR3 sequence: CSVVVTQETQYF. The CDR3, as DNA: TGCAGCGTTGTTGTCACACAAGAGACCCAGTACTTC.

This clone was recorded once. This chain uses TRBV6-1 with TRBJ1-2; weak D call: TRBD1 (5 bases). Trimming shortened V by 3 bases and J by 8 bases, and 13 bases separated the two germline ends. The CDR3 loop spans 13 amino acids. Germline CDR1 MNHNS, CDR2 SASEGT. CDR3 residues: CASSDQQGRGYTF. CDR3 nucleotides: TGTGCCAGCAGTGACCAGCAGGGCAGGGGCTACACCTTC.

This clone was detected only once. V and J are TRBV3-1 (or the pseudogene TRBV3-2) and TRBJ1-5; D remains ambiguous. This CDR3 has 12 amino acids. The V and J ends lost 5 bases and 6 bases respectively, with 8 bases between them. CDR1 is LGHDT and CDR2 is YNNKEL in the germline V gene (reference sequence). In DNA, the CDR3 is TGTGCCAGCAGCGAGTTCGGTCAGCCCCAGCATTTT. This translates into CASSEFGQPQHF.

The chain joins TRBV14 to TRBJ1-3; perhaps TRBD1 as D (5 bases). Trimming left V 4 bases short and J 2 bases short, with 15 bases between. The CDR3 sequence is 16 residues long. Germline CDR1 reads SGHDN; CDR2 reads FVKESK. CDR3 loop: CASSPLGGPPGNTIYF. The CDR3 coding sequence is TGTGCCAGCAGCCCCTTGGGGGGTCCTCCTGGAAACACCATATATTTT.

Only a few counts were recorded for this clone. CDR3 sequence: CASRLPVGASGGNEQFF. Written as DNA, the CDR3 is TGTGCAAGTCGCCTCCCAGTTGGGGCTAGCGGGGGCAATGAGCAGTTCTTC. The chain has TRBV12-2 and TRBJ2-1; the table's D call of TRBD2 was not tested on the DNA. TRBV12-2 is labeled a pseudogene. CDR3 size: 17 residues.

This chain uses TRBV2 with TRBJ2-2; perhaps TRBD1 as D (6 bases). The CDR3 consists of 13 residues. Germline CDR1 and CDR2: SNHLY and FYNNEI. V was pared by 8 bases and J by 7 bases, with 14 bases between. As DNA, the CDR3 is TGTGCCAGCGGATCACAGGGTAGCGGGGAGCTGTTTTTT. This translates into CASGSQGSGELFF.

This chain connects TRBV7-9 to TRBJ2-1; the D gene is possibly TRBD1 (5 bases). The CDR3 is 13 amino acids. CDR1 and CDR2 (germline): SEHNR, FQNEAQ (reference sequence). Trimming took 0 bases from V and 5 from J, leaving 5 bases between them. This chain's CDR3 is CASSLAGDNEQFF. The CDR3 DNA is TGTGCCAGCAGCTTAGCAGGGGACAATGAGCAGTTCTTC.

The chain employs TRBV19 and TRBJ2-3; 10 nucleotides match TRBD1. With V trimmed by 6 bases and J by 7 bases, 7 bases remained unmatched. Germline V lookup: CDR1 LNHDA, CDR2 SQIVND (reference sequence). This CDR3 contains 14 residues. The CDR3 is CASRPGQGMYTQYF. The DNA of the CDR3 is TGTGCCAGTAGGCCGGGACAGGGGATGTATACGCAGTATTTT. Full variable domain (outside the CDR3, taken from reference TRBV19 and TRBJ2-3): DGGITQSPKYLFRKEGQNVTLSCEQNLNHDAMYWYRQDPGQGLRLIYYSQIVNDFQKGDIAEGYSVSREKKESFPLTVTSAQKNPTAFYLCASRPGQGMYTQYFGPGTRLTVL.

The chain has TRBV24-1 and TRBJ1-2; 7 nucleotides match TRBD1. V lost 4 bases, J lost 7 bases, and 8 bases stayed unmatched. Germline V gives CDR1 KGHDR, CDR2 SFDVKD. The CDR3 totals 14 residues. The CDR3 DNA sequence: TGTGCCACCAGTGACACCGACAGGGAGGCTGGCTACACCTTC. This encodes CATSDTDREAGYTF.

This clone was counted once. CDR3 nucleotide sequence: TGCGCCAGCAGCAGAAGACAGGGCACCGGGGAGCTGTTTTTT. Its protein product is CASSRRQGTGELFF. The chain uses TRBV5-1 and TRBJ2-2, with 7 bases fitting TRBD1. Germline V gene sequence: CDR1 SGHRS, CDR2 YFSETQ. V trimming: 4 bases; J trimming: 4 bases; junction bases outside the gene matches: 4. The CDR3 length is 14 residues.

This chain uses TRBV29-1 with TRBJ1-5; D not certain. V was shortened by 2 bases and J by 6 bases, with 11 bases between the two germline ends. Germline V CDR1 and CDR2: SQVTM, ANQGSEA. This CDR3 spans 13 amino acids. The CDR3 protein is CSVESRRGQPQHF. The CDR3 DNA reads TGCAGCGTTGAATCGAGAAGAGGTCAGCCCCAGCATTTT.

The chain joins TRBV13 to TRBJ2-1, with 9 bases matching TRBD1. This CDR3 contains 16 residues. CDR1 is PRHDT and CDR2 is FYEKMQ in the germline V gene (reference sequence). J was trimmed by 4 bases and V by 5 bases; bases with no gene match: 9. The CDR3 sequence: CASSIKGQGFYNEQFF. The CDR3 nucleotides read TGTGCCAGCAGCATAAAGGGACAGGGTTTTTACAATGAGCAGTTCTTC.

The chain has TRBV5-4 and TRBJ2-7, with 7 bases that match TRBD1. J lost 5 bases, V lost 3 bases, and 11 bases had no gene match. Germline lookup yields CDR1 SGHNT and CDR2 YYREEE (reference sequence). The CDR3 has 15 residues. The CDR3 DNA reads TGTGCCAGCAGCTCTCTGACAGGGATAGAAGACGAGCAGTACTTC. Protein: CASSSLTGIEDEQYF.

The chain employs TRBV19 and TRBJ1-2, with D possibly matching TRBD1 (5 bases). V shed 6 bases and J shed 0 bases, with 11 bases lying between them. CDR3 length equals 14 residues. CDR1 and CDR2 (germline): LNHDA, SQIVND (reference sequence). The CDR3 reads CASRVTGSNYGYTF. For the CDR3, the DNA is TGTGCCAGTAGGGTTACAGGTTCTAACTATGGCTACACCTTC. The full variable domain, rest sourced from reference TRBV19 and TRBJ1-2, is DGGITQSPKYLFRKEGQNVTLSCEQNLNHDAMYWYRQDPGQGLRLIYYSQIVNDFQKGDIAEGYSVSREKKESFPLTVTSAQKNPTAFYLCASRVTGSNYGYTFGSGTRLTVV.

This chain connects TRBV4-3 to TRBJ1-1; D ambiguous. Trimming took 0 bases from V and 0 from J, leaving 5 bases between them. Germline CDR1 and CDR2: LGHNA and YSLEER. The CDR3 is 14 amino acids. The CDR3 region is CASSQDLVNTEAFF. DNA for the CDR3: TGCGCCAGCAGCCAAGATCTAGTGAACACTGAAGCTTTCTTT.

The V and J genes are TRBV7-9 and TRBJ1-1; no firm D call. Trimming shortened V by 3 bases and J by 3 bases, and 5 bases separated the two germline ends. The CDR3 loop spans 12 amino acids. Germline lookup yields CDR1 SEHNR and CDR2 FQNEAQ (reference sequence). As DNA, the CDR3 is TGTGCCAGCAGCTTCGCGGACACTGAAGCTTTCTTT. It encodes CASSFADTEAFF.

The gene calls are TRBV29-1 and TRBJ2-3, with unresolved D. V was trimmed by 6 bases and J by 6 bases, leaving 4 bases between them. CDR3 length: 9 amino acids. Germline V gene data show CDR1 as SQVTM and CDR2 as ANQGSEA. The DNA for the CDR3 is TGCAGCGTAACTGATACGCAGTATTTT. Its protein product is CSVTDTQYF.

The J gene is TRBJ1-6, the V gene TRBV9, with D maybe TRBD1 (5 bases). CDR3 size: 15 residues. Trimming shortened V by 0 bases and J by 5 bases, and 9 bases separated the two germline ends. The germline V gene has CDR1 SGDLS and CDR2 YYNGEE. The CDR3 sequence is CASSVGRGNNSPLHF. The CDR3, as DNA: TGTGCCAGCAGCGTAGGTAGGGGAAATAATTCACCCCTCCACTTT.

The V and J genes are TRBV5-5 and TRBJ1-2; 7 bases match TRBD1. This CDR3 comprises 13 residues. Germline values: CDR1 SGHKS, CDR2 YYEKEE (reference sequence). V lost 4 bases to trimming and J lost 4 bases; unmatched junction nucleotides: 4. DNA of the CDR3: TGTGCCAGCAGCAAAGACAGGGTCTATGGCTACACCTTC. This encodes CASSKDRVYGYTF.

This clone was observed once. The chain has TRBV7-9 and TRBJ2-2, with D possibly matching TRBD2 (5 bases). V was pared by 1 base and J by 5 bases, with 11 bases between. This CDR3 is built from 15 residues. CDR1 and CDR2 from the germline V gene are SEHNR and FQNEAQ (reference sequence). The CDR3 bases are TGTGCCAGCAGCTTAGAGTGGAGGAATACCGGGGAGCTGTTTTTT. It codes for CASSLEWRNTGELFF.

This clone was observed a handful of times. This chain links TRBV6-1 with TRBJ1-5; D remains ambiguous. Germline lookup yields CDR1 MNHNS and CDR2 SASEGT. The ends were cut back, 2 bases at V and 11 bases at J, with 10 bases in the middle. The CDR3 extends over 12 amino acids. In DNA form, the CDR3 reads TGTGCCAGCAGTGAAAGTATTCCGGCCCAGCATTTT. Its translation is CASSESIPAQHF.